This T cell receptor beta chain was captured by sequencing in a study of vaccination and CD4 T cells after COVID-19. Comment on this clonotype: Antigen: not known.

Sequenced with the Oncomine TCR Beta short-read assay was DNA taken from cultured CD4+ T cells. TCRdb processed the PCR reads anew with MiXCR; each CDR3 protein has one entry. The sample lists 8,400 or so distinct CDR3 sequences; around half were seen once. The treatment: approximately nine-day PBMC culture with coronavirus spike peptide pools or control peptides (ViraFEST assay). ViraFEST enlarged antigen-specific T cell populations with peptide pools and afterwards sequenced TCRs. IL-2 at roughly 9.7 IU/ml and peptide pools at 10 ug/ml were added to PBMCs cultured at about 2 million per well. The source of this sequence is a human donor who had recovered from COVID-19. The sequencing input was CD4+ T cells from blood, cultured in vitro.

CDR3 bases: TGTGCCAGTAGTGTGGGACCGAACACTGAAGCTTTCTTT. Its protein is CASSVGPNTEAFF. The rearrangement links TRBV19 to TRBJ1-1; D is possibly TRBD1 (5 bases). The V end lost 5 bases, the J end lost 1 base, and 8 bases lay between the germline ends. CDR1 is LNHDA and CDR2 is SQIVND in the germline V gene (reference sequence). This CDR3 has 13 amino acids.